The rows below give T cell receptor beta chains drawn from one sample of a study of blood T cell repertoires in COVID-19. Measured with immunoSEQ multiplex PCR; TCRdb has only the in-frame clones, and not every one. The repertoire holds over 400,000 clones, just over 85% seen once, with over 1.1% in the top ten. Sequencing was done on a sample of peripheral blood. The receptors derive from a woman in her 30s with active or convalescent COVID-19. Each CDR3 is given with its conserved first and last residue. D genes are given only for firm matches. Size tells how often a clone was seen (once, few, many) or the class of an expanded clone, and some rows leave it out.

size,J,V,D,CDR3,DNA
.,TRBJ2-1,TRBV5-1,.,CASSPTRRELDEQFF,TGCGCCAGCAGCCCAACTAGGAGGGAGTTAGATGAGCAGTTCTTC
few,TRBJ1-2,TRBV2,.,CASSGGRSYGYTF,TGTGCCAGCAGTGGAGGGAGGAGCTATGGCTACACCTTC
.,TRBJ2-2,TRBV6-5,.,CASSRQDPNTGELFF,TGTGCCAGCAGCCGACAGGACCCGAACACCGGGGAGCTGTTTTTT
.,TRBJ1-5,TRBV6-1,.,CASSETRLQQPQHF,TGTGCCAGCAGTGAAACACGTCTCCAGCAGCCCCAGCATTTT
.,TRBJ1-5,TRBV5-1,.,CASSEGGSGAQHF,TGCGCCAGCAGCGAGGGAGGGTCGGGGGCCCAGCATTTT
.,TRBJ2-3,TRBV4-1,.,CASSQDVLGGTGGRSSTDTQYF,TGCGCCAGCAGCCAAGATGTCTTAGGGGGAACGGGGGGACGTTCTAGCACAGATACGCAGTATTTT
once,TRBJ1-4,TRBV4-1,TRBD1,CASSLGQGNEKLFF,TGCGCCAGCAGCCTCGGACAGGGGAATGAAAAACTGTTTTTT
once,TRBJ1-6,TRBV13,.,CASSLKVKSQGYQNSPLHF,TGTGCCAGCAGCTTAAAGGTCAAATCTCAGGGGTATCAGAATTCACCCCTCCACTTT
.,TRBJ2-7,TRBV11-3,TRBD1,CASSPDRASYEQYF,TGTGCCAGCAGCCCAGACAGGGCGTCCTACGAGCAGTACTTC
.,TRBJ2-1,TRBV7-6,TRBD2,CASSPSGRGVGYNEQFF,TGTGCCAGCAGCCCTAGCGGGAGGGGGGTAGGGTACAATGAGCAGTTCTTC
.,TRBJ2-3,TRBV10-3,TRBD2,CAISRTSGGSADTQYF,TGTGCCATCAGTCGGACTAGCGGGGGGAGTGCAGATACGCAGTATTTT
.,TRBJ1-3,TRBV6-5,.,CASRSETNSGNTIYF,TGTGCCAGCAGATCCGAGACAAACTCTGGAAACACCATATATTTT
.,TRBJ1-5,TRBV19,TRBD1,CASSTSPGQWDQPQHF,TGTGCCAGTAGTACTAGCCCGGGACAGTGGGATCAGCCCCAGCATTTT
.,TRBJ1-2,TRBV20-1,.,CSGGGDYGYTF,TGCAGTGGTGGGGGGGACTATGGCTACACCTTC
.,TRBJ1-4,TRBV30,.,CAWSVLYREKLFF,TGTGCCTGGAGTGTACTCTATCGCGAAAAACTGTTTTTT
.,TRBJ2-5,TRBV13,TRBD2,CASSTALGLVGDPQYF,TGTGCCAGCAGCACCGCCCTAGGACTAGTTGGGGACCCCCAGTACTTC
.,TRBJ1-4,TRBV2,TRBD1,CASNQNPGGGGREKLFF,TGTGCCAGCAACCAGAATCCAGGGGGCGGCGGACGAGAAAAACTGTTTTTT
.,TRBJ2-1,TRBV24-1,TRBD2,CATSDSLSGSLNEQFF,TGTGCCACCAGTGATTCCCTTAGCGGGAGTCTCAATGAGCAGTTCTTC
few,TRBJ1-4,TRBV2,TRBD1,CASSGDRASNEKLFF,TGTGCCAGCAGTGGAGACAGGGCTTCTAATGAAAAACTGTTTTTT
.,TRBJ1-1,TRBV6-5,TRBD1,CASRRTGETEAFF,TGTGCCAGCAGACGGACAGGGGAGACTGAAGCTTTCTTT
.,TRBJ2-1,TRBV6-5,TRBD1,CASSPGQDGYNEQFF,TGTGCCAGCAGTCCCGGACAGGACGGATACAATGAGCAGTTCTTC
.,TRBJ2-7,TRBV4-1,.,CASSHREKINEQYF,TGCGCCAGCAGCCACCGGGAGAAGATCAACGAGCAGTACTTC
.,TRBJ2-1,TRBV5-1,.,CASREGEDEQFF,TGCGCCAGCAGGGAGGGTGAGGATGAGCAGTTCTTC
.,TRBJ2-1,TRBV25-1,.,CASSALASTNEQFF,TGTGCCAGCAGTGCCCTCGCCTCTACGAATGAGCAGTTCTTC
few,TRBJ2-7,TRBV10-2,TRBD1,CATRVSGGPTYEQYF,TGCGCCACCCGGGTGTCAGGGGGCCCAACCTACGAGCAGTACTTC
.,TRBJ1-1,TRBV5-1,.,CASSLGGWTEAFF,TGCGCCAGCAGCTTGGGAGGGTGGACTGAAGCTTTCTTT
.,TRBJ2-1,TRBV7-9,TRBD1,CASELGVVQGTYNEQFF,TGTGCCAGCGAGCTTGGGGTAGTACAGGGGACCTACAATGAGCAGTTCTTC
.,TRBJ1-1,TRBV5-4,.,CASSGNTEAFF,TGTGCCAGCTCAGGGAACACTGAAGCTTTCTTT
.,TRBJ2-1,TRBV27,TRBD2,CASSLVSALAGDNEQFF,TGTGCCAGCAGTTTAGTAAGTGCGCTAGCGGGAGACAATGAGCAGTTCTTC
.,TRBJ1-4,TRBV2,.,CASSTEISTNEKLFF,TGTGCCAGCAGCACAGAGATTTCAACTAATGAAAAACTGTTTTTT
.,TRBJ1-1,TRBV27,.,CASSFQGMSAFF,TGTGCCAGCAGTTTTCAGGGTATGAGCGCTTTCTTT
.,TRBJ2-1,TRBV11-2,.,CASSFLAGPDGEQFF,TGTGCCAGCAGCTTTCTCGCGGGACCCGACGGTGAGCAGTTCTTC
.,TRBJ1-2,TRBV23-1,.,CASGRGYGYTF,TGCGCCAGTGGCAGGGGATATGGCTACACCTTC
.,TRBJ2-3,TRBV5-1,TRBD2,CASSSAKTSGTPPTADTQYF,TGCGCCAGCAGCTCCGCTAAAACTAGCGGGACCCCCCCAACCGCAGATACGCAGTATTTT
few,TRBJ2-7,TRBV4-1,TRBD2,CASSKLAGSHEQYF,TGCGCCAGCAGCAAACTAGCGGGGAGTCACGAGCAGTACTTC
.,TRBJ1-1,TRBV6-1,.,CASSEIAGSEAFF,TGTGCCAGCAGTGAAATTGCAGGGTCTGAAGCTTTCTTT
.,TRBJ1-6,TRBV4-1,TRBD1,CASSQEGRDRASNSPLHF,TGCGCCAGCAGCCAAGAAGGGCGGGACAGGGCGTCCAATTCACCCCTCCACTTT
.,TRBJ2-2,TRBV2,.,CASSPLRGAATGELFF,TGTGCCAGCAGTCCTCTCCGGGGGGCGGCCACCGGGGAGCTGTTTTTT
.,TRBJ2-3,TRBV4-1,TRBD1,CASSRKTQGISTDTQYF,TGCGCCAGCAGCCGGAAAACACAGGGGATTAGCACAGATACGCAGTATTTT
.,TRBJ1-1,TRBV15,TRBD1,CATSRRTGGITEAFF,TGTGCCACCAGCAGACGGACAGGGGGAATCACTGAAGCTTTCTTT
.,TRBJ2-5,TRBV10-1,.,CASSEVRGSLGETQYF,TGCGCCAGCAGTGAGGTTAGGGGAAGTTTAGGAGAGACCCAGTACTTC
.,TRBJ1-1,TRBV27,TRBD1,CASSLRGQKAFF,TGTGCCAGCAGTTTACGGGGACAGAAGGCTTTCTTT
.,TRBJ2-3,TRBV15,TRBD2,CATRVLAVGSDTQYF,TGTGCCACCAGGGTTCTAGCGGTGGGGTCAGATACGCAGTATTTT
.,TRBJ2-4,TRBV19,.,CASSTQVTAPKNIQYF,TGTGCCAGTAGTACCCAAGTTACTGCTCCCAAAAACATTCAGTACTTC
.,TRBJ2-1,TRBV5-1,.,CASSEEQGPAYNEQFF,TGCGCCAGCAGCGAGGAACAGGGTCCGGCCTACAATGAGCAGTTCTTC
.,TRBJ2-1,TRBV4-1,.,CASSPTIQPVNEQFF,TGCGCCAGCAGCCCTACTATTCAACCAGTCAATGAGCAGTTCTTC
.,TRBJ2-7,TRBV20-1,.,CSARQVREQYF,TGCAGTGCTAGACAGGTTCGCGAGCAGTACTTC
.,TRBJ1-5,TRBV19,.,CASSTRPGGNQPQHF,TGTGCCAGTAGTACCCGGCCAGGGGGCAATCAGCCCCAGCATTTT
few,TRBJ2-7,TRBV7-9,TRBD1,CASRYRDRTLVQYF,TGTGCCAGCAGGTACCGGGACAGAACCTTAGTGCAGTACTTC
few,TRBJ1-1,TRBV4-1,.,CASSLFEPVENTEAFF,TGCGCCAGCAGCCTATTCGAACCAGTCGAGAACACTGAAGCTTTCTTT
.,TRBJ2-1,TRBV6-1,TRBD1,CASSELTGGRNEQFF,TGTGCCAGCAGTGAACTAACAGGGGGCAGGAATGAGCAGTTCTTC